This T cell receptor beta chain was documented in a study of blood T cell repertoires in COVID-19. The V gene end was trimmed by 6 bases and the J gene end by 4 bases; junction bases not matched to a gene: 7. CDR3 size: 14 residues. The germline gives CDR1 MNHEY, CDR2 SVGAGI. Original processing methods: Estimates of nucleated cell counts were drawn from the amplification of reference gene primers. Libraries were prepared by immunoSEQ multiplex PCR; TCRdb keeps only in-frame clonotypes and omits some of them. That table supplies the V and J calls and clone size; D and trimming were determined from the DNA. The sample comprises about 160,000 clones, around 82% of which are singletons, and 6.5% to 7.5% rests with the top ten. Seattle's enrolled individuals joined amid active infection and were then monitored longitudinally.

The sample taken for sequencing was peripheral blood. This clonotype was obtained from an elderly man with COVID-19, enrolled during active disease. This chain links TRBV6-5 with TRBJ2-7; 9 nucleotides agree with TRBD1. CDR3 sequence: CASSPRDRVYEQYF. The CDR3 region has the DNA TGTGCCAGCAGCCCAAGGGACAGGGTTTACGAGCAGTACTTC.